One and the same sample provided the 31 T cell receptor beta chains below, sequenced in a study of T cell responses to AZD1222 COVID-19 vaccine. Here immunoSEQ multiplex PCR was the method, and the copy in TCRdb shows in-frame clones only, minus some. The sample includes more than 100,000 clones, about 90% seen only once; the top ten take 1.4% to 1.5%. The sequenced sample was peripheral blood, obtained on day 0 of AZD1222 vaccination. These TCRs come from an adult in good health.

The rearrangement links TRBV6-5 to TRBJ2-2, with D perhaps TRBD1 or TRBD2 (5 bases each). The V end lost 3 bases, the J end lost 5 bases, and 13 bases lay between the germline ends. The CDR3 length is 15 residues. CDR1 is MNHEY, CDR2 SVGAGI, per germline. The CDR3 is CASSYSGTRTGELFF. CDR3 DNA: TGTGCCAGCAGTTATTCCGGGACCCGGACCGGGGAGCTGTTTTTT.

This clone has only one observation. The chain employs TRBV27 and TRBJ1-1, with D possibly TRBD1 on 5 matching bases. The CDR3 loop spans 15 amino acids. With 3 bases removed from V and 0 bases from J, the gap between germline ends came to 11 bases. Germline assignment: CDR1 MNHEY and CDR2 SMNVEV (reference sequence). As DNA, the CDR3 is TGTGCCAGCAGTTTGTTTCAGGGAATGAACACTGAAGCTTTCTTT. Its protein is CASSLFQGMNTEAFF.

The rearrangement uses TRBV4-1 and TRBJ1-2; 10 bases fit TRBD1. This CDR3 is built from 15 residues. After removal of 1 base from V and 8 bases from J, the junction contained 7 bases not matched to a gene. Germline CDR1 is MGHRA and CDR2 is YSYEKL. In DNA, the CDR3 is TGCGCCAGCAGCCAAGGGACAGGGGGGCGGATGGGCTACACCTTC. Protein product: CASSQGTGGRMGYTF.

V and J are TRBV28 and TRBJ1-6; the D gene is possibly TRBD1 (5 bases). CDR3 length: 15 residues. Germline CDR1 reads MDHEN; CDR2 reads SYDVKM. V was trimmed by 7 bases and J by 3 bases, leaving 13 bases between them. For the CDR3, the DNA is TGTGCCAGCACCCCCACACAGGTCTATAATTCACCCCTCCACTTT. This gives the protein CASTPTQVYNSPLHF.

This chain links TRBV7-2 with TRBJ2-7, with D unresolved. The CDR3 is 14 residues long. Germline values: CDR1 SGHTA, CDR2 FQGNSA. Trimming took off 5 bases at V and 1 base at J, with 12 bases between the two ends. This CDR3 is CASSPYPVSYEQYF. The CDR3 bases are TGTGCCAGCAGCCCCTATCCTGTGTCCTACGAGCAGTACTTC.

The V and J genes are TRBV4-3 and TRBJ1-1; 9 bases map to TRBD1. The junction had 5 bases not matched to a gene; V was cut back by 0 bases and J by 6 bases. The CDR3 contains 15 residues. Germline-derived CDR1 and CDR2 are LGHNA and YSLEER. The CDR3 DNA follows: TGCGCCAGCAGCCAAGAACCCGGGACAGGGTCTGAAGCTTTCTTT. Amino acids: CASSQEPGTGSEAFF.

This sequence joins TRBV6-5 and TRBJ2-7; D gene unclear. From germline, CDR1 is MNHEY and CDR2 SVGAGI. Trimming stripped 1 base from V and 0 bases from J, with 7 bases between. The CDR3 loop spans 14 amino acids. This chain's CDR3 is CASSYLATSYEQYF. CDR3 nucleotides: TGTGCCAGCAGTTACTTGGCCACCTCCTACGAGCAGTACTTC.

This clone was seen once. The chain employs TRBV24-1 and TRBJ1-2, with D maybe TRBD1 (6 bases). V was clipped by 4 bases and J by 6 bases, with 8 bases between them. The CDR3 has 12 residues. Germline CDR1 reads KGHDR; CDR2 reads SFDVKD. The CDR3 is CATSEAGDGYTF. CDR3 DNA sequence: TGTGCCACCAGTGAGGCAGGGGATGGCTACACCTTC.

This chain links TRBV6-5 with TRBJ2-3; 8 bases are shared with TRBD2. Unmatched junction bases numbered 7, after V lost 4 bases and J lost 1 base. Germline CDR1 MNHEY, CDR2 SVGAGI. The CDR3 spans 16 residues. CDR3 nucleotides: TGTGCCAGCAGTTCCTTTAGCGGGGTACGCACAGATACGCAGTATTTT. Protein sequence: CASSSFSGVRTDTQYF.

This clone was seen only once. V gene TRBV19 combines with J gene TRBJ2-2; D ambiguous. The CDR3 contains 12 residues. Germline V CDR1 and CDR2: LNHDA, SQIVND (reference sequence). V was shortened by 5 bases and J by 6 bases, with 7 bases between the two germline ends. CDR3 DNA sequence: TGTGCCAGTAGTTTCACGGCCGGGGAGCTGTTTTTT. This encodes CASSFTAGELFF.

The chain recombines TRBV28 with TRBJ1-2; weak D call: TRBD1 (5 bases). Trimming pared 3 bases from V and 4 bases from J, leaving 12 bases between. Per germline, CDR1 MDHEN and CDR2 SYDVKM. The CDR3 runs to 14 residues. The CDR3 spells CASSFSTGFYGYTF. The DNA for the CDR3 is TGTGCCAGCAGTTTTTCAACAGGCTTCTATGGCTACACCTTC.

The V gene is TRBV3-1 (or the pseudogene TRBV3-2), the J gene TRBJ2-1; the D call may be TRBD1 or TRBD2 (6 bases each). Germline CDR1 LGHDT, CDR2 YNNKEL (reference sequence). CDR3 length equals 15 residues. V was trimmed by 7 bases and J by 6 bases, leaving 19 bases between them. The CDR3 sequence is CASTPEPGGGNEQFF. The CDR3 bases are TGTGCCAGCACCCCGGAGCCTGGAGGGGGCAATGAGCAGTTCTTC.

This clone appeared a single time. V gene TRBV11-2 combines with J gene TRBJ1-4, with D unresolved. This CDR3 region has 12 residues. V lost 5 bases, J lost 7 bases, and 8 bases lay in between. Germline V gene sequence: CDR1 SGHAT, CDR2 FQNNGV. The CDR3 bases are TGTGCCAGCAGCCCCCCAGGTGAAAAACTGTTTTTT. Translated: CASSPPGEKLFF.

This rearrangement joins TRBV13 to TRBJ2-7, with D perhaps TRBD1 (5 bases). The length of the CDR3 is 14 residues. V was clipped by 5 bases and J by 2 bases, with 13 bases between them. CDR1 PRHDT and CDR2 FYEKMQ come from the germline V gene (reference sequence). DNA for the CDR3: TGTGCCAGCAGCCCTCAAGGGGCACCCTACGAGCAGTACTTC. This sequence encodes CASSPQGAPYEQYF.

This chain joins TRBV5-1 and TRBJ2-1; D gene uncertain. The V gene's germline CDR1 is SGHRS and CDR2 YFSETQ. V was pared by 0 bases and J by 7 bases, with 8 bases between. The CDR3 totals 13 residues. The DNA for the CDR3 is TGCGCCAGCAGCTTGGGACCCCTAAATGAGCAGTTCTTC. Amino acids: CASSLGPLNEQFF.

This sequence joins TRBV19 and TRBJ2-5; TRBD1 or TRBD2 may be the D gene (7 bases each). Looked up from germline, CDR1 is LNHDA and CDR2 is SQIVND (reference sequence). Between the trimmed V and J ends, which lost 3 bases and 3 bases, there was a span of 14 bases. CDR3 length equals 15 residues. This CDR3 reads CASSISRGGKETQYF. CDR3 coding DNA: TGTGCCAGTAGTATCTCCAGGGGGGGAAAAGAGACCCAGTACTTC.

The V call is TRBV13, the J call TRBJ2-5; unclear D gene. Trimming stripped 0 bases from V and 1 base from J, with 12 bases between. CDR1 and CDR2 (germline): PRHDT, FYEKMQ (reference sequence). The CDR3 loop spans 16 amino acids. The CDR3 nucleotides read TGTGCCAGCAGCTTAGGCCGGCTGAGCCCCCAAGAGACCCAGTACTTC. Amino acids: CASSLGRLSPQETQYF.

The chain links TRBV11-1 to TRBJ1-1; perhaps TRBD1 as D (5 bases). In germline, CDR1 is SGHAT, CDR2 FQDESV (reference sequence). Trimming took 5 bases from V and 0 from J, leaving 7 bases between them. The CDR3 loop spans 13 amino acids. CDR3 in amino acids: CASSRQMNTEAFF. CDR3 coding DNA: TGTGCCAGCAGCAGACAGATGAACACTGAAGCTTTCTTT.

CDR3 nucleotide sequence: TGTGCCAGCAGTTACACCGACAAAACCGGCTATGGCTACACCTTC. Protein: CASSYTDKTGYGYTF. This chain connects TRBV6-6 to TRBJ1-2; D call uncertain. V was pared by 2 bases and J by 4 bases, with 14 bases between. Germline-derived CDR1 and CDR2 are MNHNY and SVGAGI (reference sequence). The length of the CDR3 is 15 residues.

V is TRBV5-1 and J is TRBJ1-2; TRBD1 matches at 7 bases. Germline assignment: CDR1 SGHRS and CDR2 YFSETQ. The J segment lost 6 bases and the V segment lost 2 bases, leaving 4 bases of the junction unmatched. This CDR3 contains 13 residues. CDR3: CASSLQGSDGYTF. The CDR3 DNA follows: TGCGCCAGCAGCTTACAGGGGTCGGATGGCTACACCTTC.

The chain uses TRBV10-3 and TRBJ2-7; D remains ambiguous. Germline CDR1 is ENHRY and CDR2 is SYGVKD. This CDR3 is built from 13 residues. Trimming pared 10 bases from V and 1 base from J, leaving 14 bases between. The CDR3 loop is CATSAIGSYEQYF. CDR3 coding DNA: TGTGCCACGAGTGCTATTGGTTCCTACGAGCAGTACTTC.

The table lists this clone with a few counts. The chain links TRBV3-1 (or the pseudogene TRBV3-2) to TRBJ2-6; D is unclear. V lost 2 bases and J 0 bases, leaving 17 bases between the germline ends. Germline CDR1 reads LGHDT; CDR2 reads YNNKEL (reference sequence). The CDR3 runs to 19 residues. The CDR3 nucleotides read TGTGCCAGCAGCCAATTTTACCCCTCCCGCTACTCTGGGGCCAACGTCCTGACTTTC. It translates to CASSQFYPSRYSGANVLTF.

This rearrangement joins TRBV28 to TRBJ2-7; TRBD1 might be the D (6 bases). There are 14 residues in the CDR3. With 6 bases removed from V and 0 bases from J, the gap between germline ends came to 12 bases. Germline V gene lookup returns CDR1 MDHEN and CDR2 SYDVKM. The CDR3 DNA follows: TGTGCCAGCAGCCCGAGGGACACCTCCTACGAGCAGTACTTC. It yields the protein CASSPRDTSYEQYF.

This clone was seen once. The chain recombines TRBV14 with TRBJ2-5; tentatively, D is TRBD1 (6 bases). The ends were cut back, 0 bases at V and 3 bases at J, with 20 bases in the middle. This CDR3 region has 18 residues. CDR1 SGHDN and CDR2 FVKESK come from the germline V gene. In DNA, the CDR3 is TGTGCCAGCAGCCAAGATCAGGCTTGGGGGACACTAAAAGAGACCCAGTACTTC. The encoded protein is CASSQDQAWGTLKETQYF.

The chain combines TRBV30 with TRBJ2-2; 7 bases are shared with TRBD1. V was pared by 3 bases and J by 2 bases, with 9 bases of the junction left unmatched. CDR1 is GTSNPN and CDR2 is SVGIG in the germline V gene (reference sequence). The CDR3 has 16 residues. In DNA, the CDR3 is TGTGCCTGGAGACTCGGTACAGGGGAAAACACCGGGGAGCTGTTTTTT. This sequence encodes CAWRLGTGENTGELFF. Full variable domain (remainder filled in from reference TRBV30 and TRBJ2-2): SQTIHQWPATLVQPVGSPLSLECTVEGTSNPNLYWYRQAAGRGLQLLFYSVGIGQISSEVPQNLSASRPQDRQFILSSKKLLLSDSGFYLCAWRLGTGENTGELFFGEGSRLTVL.

CDR3 sequence (DNA): TGTGCCAGCAGCAAAGGACGTCACCCAGGGTCCTACGAGCAGTACTTC. Protein: CASSKGRHPGSYEQYF. The rearrangement joins TRBV21-1 to TRBJ2-7; no check of the table's D call, TRBD1, against the DNA was made. TRBV21-1 is a documented pseudogene. This CDR3 has 16 residues.

This CDR3 is CASTSPGGYTF. The CDR3 nucleotides read TGTGCCAGTACCTCTCCAGGAGGCTACACCTTC. The chain has TRBV19 and TRBJ1-2; D is unclear. Trimming removed 7 bases from V and 8 bases from J, with 11 bases in between. The CDR3 has 11 amino acids. Germline V gene data show CDR1 as LNHDA and CDR2 as SQIVND (reference sequence).

This clone was recorded once. This sequence joins TRBV7-8 and TRBJ2-1; no firm D call. From germline, CDR1 is SGHVS and CDR2 FQNEAQ. The V gene lost 5 bases and the J gene lost 6 bases, with 11 bases spanning the gap. The CDR3 length is 13 residues. The CDR3 DNA sequence: TGTGCCAGCAGCCCCCGTCGAGGCAATGAGCAGTTCTTC. Translating it yields CASSPRRGNEQFF.

The rearrangement joins TRBV5-4 to TRBJ2-3; 12 nucleotides agree with TRBD1. This CDR3 spans 17 amino acids. The germline V gene encodes CDR1 SGHNT and CDR2 YYREEE (reference sequence). V was pared by 4 bases and J by 5 bases, with 11 bases of the junction left unmatched. The CDR3 is CASSKGQGASGGDTQYF. As DNA, the CDR3 is TGTGCCAGCAGCAAGGGACAGGGGGCCTCGGGGGGAGATACGCAGTATTTT.

The chain combines TRBV27 with TRBJ1-1; TRBD1 aligns across 8 bases. Losses at the gene ends were 6 bases for V and 4 bases for J; bases not matched to a gene: 4. Germline V CDR1 and CDR2: MNHEY, SMNVEV (reference sequence). The CDR3 is 13 residues long. CDR3 bases: TGTGCCAGCAGCCTTACAGGGGGCACTGAAGCTTTCTTT. This encodes CASSLTGGTEAFF.

V and J are TRBV24-1 and TRBJ2-1; TRBD2 matches 9 bases. The CDR3 sequence is 18 residues long. The germline gives CDR1 KGHDR, CDR2 SFDVKD. V shed 1 base, J shed 0 bases, and the junction held 6 bases outside the gene matches. Here the CDR3 reads CATSDFSGGQSSYNEQFF. The CDR3 region has the DNA TGTGCCACCAGTGATTTTAGCGGGGGCCAGAGCTCCTACAATGAGCAGTTCTTC.